The present TCR beta chain was sequenced within a study of response to subunit inactivated influenza vaccine. Study results and caveats: There was a suggestion from the authors that each seasonal influenza vaccination recruits few new T cells.

The CDR3 runs 15 residues. The junction had 4 bases not matched to a gene; V was cut back by 7 bases and J by 3 bases. Looked up from germline, CDR1 is MNHEY and CDR2 is SMNVEV (reference sequence). Note on this clonotype: The target antigen is unknown.

TCRdb reanalysed the RT-PCR reads using MiXCR and keeps one entry per CDR3 protein. Seen here are a few hundred thousand distinct CDR3 sequences, approximately 14% observed once, and the top ten hold around 10%. The sequencing here drew on PBMCs from blood, taken 11 to 12 days after vaccination. The receptor comes from a man in his fifties who received an inactivated influenza vaccine. The rearrangement joins TRBV27 to TRBJ1-6; 9 bases are a match to TRBD1. In DNA, the CDR3 is TGTGCCAGCAAGTTGACAGGGGGCTATAATTCACCCCTCCACTTT. It is translated as CASKLTGGYNSPLHF.